This TCR beta chain was retrieved from a study of blood T cell repertoires in COVID-19. Overall study: Sites in the United States, Italy and Spain provided acute and convalescent COVID-19 samples.

TCRdb's table, derived via immunoSEQ multiplex PCR, lists solely in-frame clones and lacks some. The sample holds fewer than 400,000 clones, 85% seen once. The CDR3 is 11 residues long. The germline gives CDR1 LGHNA, CDR2 YNFKEQ. The germline V and J ends were trimmed by 0 bases and 8 bases, with 4 bases remaining between them. This TCR was recovered from a woman under 30 with acute or convalescent COVID-19. This chain connects TRBV4-2 to TRBJ1-1; D call uncertain. Material: peripheral blood. The CDR3 DNA is TGTGCCAGCAGCCAAGATTTAGAAGCTTTCTTT. Translated, it gives CASSQDLEAFF.